This record covers a single T cell receptor beta chain. This sample is drawn from a study of blood T cell repertoires in COVID-19. Whole-study context: Samples taken during acute and convalescent COVID-19 were collected in the United States, Italy and Spain.

Germline V CDR1 and CDR2: LNHDA, SQIVND (reference sequence). CDR3 size: 15 residues. Trimming cost V 7 bases and J 0 bases, with 13 bases left between them. Under the authors' procedure: Nucleated cell number was recorded as an estimate derived from reference gene primer amplification. Assay: immunoSEQ multiplex PCR; the TCRdb copy retains only in-frame clones and omits some. V and J calls and clone size are copied from that table; D and trimming were computed from the DNA. The table shows just over 95,000 clones, with 90% occurring only once. This TCR was recovered from a man between 60 and 75 years old with acute or convalescent COVID-19. V and J are TRBV19 and TRBJ2-1, with D tentatively TRBD2 (6 bases). What was sequenced was peripheral blood. CDR3 bases: TGTGCCAGTAACCCCGGGACTGTCTCCTACAATGAGCAGTTCTTC. Protein: CASNPGTVSYNEQFF.